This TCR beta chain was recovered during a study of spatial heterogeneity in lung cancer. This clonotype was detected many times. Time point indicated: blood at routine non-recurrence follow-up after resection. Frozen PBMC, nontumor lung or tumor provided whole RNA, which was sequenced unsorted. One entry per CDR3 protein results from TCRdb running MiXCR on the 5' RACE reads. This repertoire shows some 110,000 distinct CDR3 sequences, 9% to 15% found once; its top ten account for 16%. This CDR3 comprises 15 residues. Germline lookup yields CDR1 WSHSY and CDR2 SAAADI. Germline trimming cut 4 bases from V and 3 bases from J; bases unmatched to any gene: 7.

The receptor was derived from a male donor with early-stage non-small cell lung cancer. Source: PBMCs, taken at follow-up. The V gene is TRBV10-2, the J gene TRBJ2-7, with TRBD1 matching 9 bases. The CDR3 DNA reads TGCGCCAGCAGTGGTGGGACAGGGATAGGCTACGAGCAGTACTTC. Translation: CASSGGTGIGYEQYF.